Each of the 28 T cell receptor beta chains below was sequenced from the same sample in a study of T cells in narcolepsy. Generated by immunoSEQ multiplex PCR, the TCRdb table keeps only in-frame clones and is missing some. Of tens of thousands of clones listed, roughly nine tenths are singletons. Source material: CD45RA- memory CD4+ T cells from PBMCs. The receptors were sampled from a human donor with narcolepsy.

Only one count was recorded for this clone. The V gene is TRBV28, the J gene TRBJ2-3, with D possibly being TRBD2 (6 bases). CDR1 is MDHEN, CDR2 SYDVKM, per germline. The CDR3 consists of 13 residues. Trimming shortened V by 8 bases and J by 8 bases, and 17 bases separated the two germline ends. The CDR3 is CASQPPGVSTQYF. CDR3 in DNA: TGTGCCAGCCAACCCCCGGGGGTTAGTACGCAGTATTTT.

The gene calls are TRBV28 and TRBJ2-5; the match to TRBD2 covers 9 bases. Germline loops: CDR1 MDHEN, CDR2 SYDVKM. The CDR3 has 14 amino acids. Trimming cost V 5 bases and J 4 bases; bases outside gene matches: 5. CDR3 loop: CASSKAGGLETQYF. CDR3 sequence (DNA): TGTGCCAGCAGTAAAGCGGGGGGTTTAGAGACCCAGTACTTC. Supplemented by reference TRBV28 and TRBJ2-5, the full variable domain reads DVKVTQSSRYLVKRTGEKVFLECVQDMDHENMFWYRQDPGLGLRLIYFSYDVKMKEKGDIPEGYSVSREKKERFSLILESASTNQTSMYLCASSKAGGLETQYFGPGTRLLVL.

The chain joins TRBV19 to TRBJ2-2, with TRBD1 matching over 11 bases. The CDR3 length is 14 residues. V was clipped by 4 bases and J by 7 bases; unmatched bases: 2. Germline CDR1 and CDR2: LNHDA and SQIVND (reference sequence). The CDR3 protein is CASSRGQGVGELFF. Written as DNA, the CDR3 is TGTGCCAGTAGTAGGGGACAGGGGGTCGGGGAGCTGTTTTTT. Combining the CDR3 with reference TRBV19 and TRBJ2-2 gives the whole variable domain DGGITQSPKYLFRKEGQNVTLSCEQNLNHDAMYWYRQDPGQGLRLIYYSQIVNDFQKGDIAEGYSVSREKKESFPLTVTSAQKNPTAFYLCASSRGQGVGELFFGEGSRLTVL.

The V and J genes are TRBV7-3 and TRBJ2-5, with D possibly being TRBD1 (5 bases). Trimming took 2 bases from V and 5 from J, leaving 12 bases between them. Germline V CDR1 and CDR2: SGHTA, FQGTGA. This CDR3 is 14 amino acids long. The CDR3 bases are TGTGCCAGCAGCTTATTCGGCAGGGATGAGACCCAGTACTTC. It translates to CASSLFGRDETQYF.

V is TRBV19 and J is TRBJ1-5, with D unclear. The ends were cut back, 3 bases at V and 0 bases at J, with 15 bases in the middle. This CDR3 contains 17 residues. CDR1 LNHDA and CDR2 SQIVND come from the germline V gene (reference sequence). The CDR3 protein is CASSISGRIDSNQPQHF. Here the CDR3 DNA reads TGTGCCAGTAGTATCTCTGGGAGGATCGATAGCAATCAGCCCCAGCATTTT.

The V call is TRBV5-1, the J call TRBJ2-7; D perhaps matches TRBD2 (5 bases). Per germline, CDR1 SGHRS and CDR2 YFSETQ. V lost 0 bases and J 9 bases, leaving 13 bases between the germline ends. This CDR3 is built from 13 residues. The CDR3 DNA reads as TGCGCCAGCAGCTTGGATGGGCTCGAGGGGCAGTACTTC. It is translated as CASSLDGLEGQYF.

This chain uses TRBV7-6 with TRBJ2-5; 8 bases are a match to TRBD2. The CDR3 has 14 amino acids. Germline V lookup: CDR1 SGHVS, CDR2 FNYEAQ. With V trimmed by 5 bases and J by 4 bases, 6 bases remained unmatched. The CDR3 DNA sequence: TGTGCCAGCAGCCGAAGCGGACTAGCAGAGACCCAGTACTTC. The encoded protein is CASSRSGLAETQYF.

This rearrangement joins TRBV6-6 to TRBJ2-6; TRBD1 aligns across 8 bases. Germline CDR1 is MNHNY and CDR2 is SVGAGI (reference sequence). CDR3 length equals 15 residues. J was trimmed by 4 bases and V by 4 bases; bases with no gene match: 3. As DNA, the CDR3 is TGTGCCAGCAGTTCGACAGGGGAAGGGGCCAACGTCCTGACTTTC. Protein sequence: CASSSTGEGANVLTF.

The rearrangement uses TRBV19 and TRBJ1-6, with 8 bases that match TRBD1. V was pared by 6 bases and J by 11 bases, with 15 bases of the junction left unmatched. The CDR3 spans 16 residues. The germline gives CDR1 LNHDA, CDR2 SQIVND (reference sequence). The CDR3 bases are TGTGCCAGTAGCCCAAAGGGACAGGTCTATGTACCACCCCTCCACTTT. Amino acids: CASSPKGQVYVPPLHF.

V usage is TRBV5-6 and J usage is TRBJ2-7; the match to TRBD2 covers 7 bases. V gave up 3 bases and J gave up 6 bases; unmatched junction bases: 12. The CDR3 spans 15 residues. CDR1 and CDR2 from the germline V gene are SGHDT and YYEEEE. The CDR3 nucleotides read TGTGCCAGCAGCTCGGTCCTTGGGAGGGAAGGCGAGCAGTACTTC. This gives the protein CASSSVLGREGEQYF. Full variable domain (outside the CDR3, taken from reference TRBV5-6 and TRBJ2-7): DAGVTQSPTHLIKTRGQQVTLRCSPKSGHDTVSWYQQALGQGPQFIFQYYEEEERQRGNFPDRFSGHQFPNYSSELNVNALLLGDSALYLCASSSVLGREGEQYFGPGTRLTVT.

A single count supports this clone. V and J are TRBV7-9 and TRBJ2-1; D is possibly TRBD2 (7 bases). This CDR3 comprises 16 residues. Trimming shortened V by 5 bases and J by 4 bases, and 18 bases separated the two germline ends. In germline, CDR1 is SEHNR, CDR2 FQNEAQ (reference sequence). DNA for the CDR3: TGTGCCAGCAGCCTTCAGGGGAGCGGGAAATACAATGAGCAGTTCTTC. It translates to CASSLQGSGKYNEQFF. Complete variable domain (other parts from reference TRBV7-9 and TRBJ2-1): DTGVSQNPRHKITKRGQNVTFRCDPISEHNRLYWYRQTLGQGPEFLTYFQNEAQLEKSRLLSDRFSAERPKGSFSTLEIQRTEQGDSAMYLCASSLQGSGKYNEQFFGPGTRLTVL.

The chain combines TRBV5-6 with TRBJ2-7, with D maybe TRBD1 (6 bases). Germline-derived CDR1 and CDR2 are SGHDT and YYEEEE. Trimming took 4 bases from V and 0 from J, leaving 17 bases between them. This CDR3 is built from 16 residues. The CDR3 region is CASSQTFGQISYEQYF. For the CDR3, the DNA is TGTGCCAGCAGCCAGACCTTTGGACAGATCTCCTACGAGCAGTACTTC.

This clone was counted a single time. The chain links TRBV19 to TRBJ2-5; possibly TRBD2 for D (7 bases). Germline V gene lookup returns CDR1 LNHDA and CDR2 SQIVND (reference sequence). V shed 3 bases and J shed 5 bases, with 16 bases lying between them. This CDR3 has 15 amino acids. CDR3 DNA: TGTGCCAGTAGTATTGGGGGGGGCGCCGGGGAGACCCAGTACTTC. It translates to CASSIGGGAGETQYF.

The chain joins TRBV27 to TRBJ2-6; tentative D call: TRBD1 (6 bases). Germline CDR1 MNHEY, CDR2 SMNVEV (reference sequence). This CDR3 is built from 16 residues. V lost 2 bases and J 2 bases, leaving 10 bases between the germline ends. CDR3 sequence: CASSLRQAAGANVLTF. In nucleotides, the CDR3 is TGTGCCAGCAGTTTAAGACAGGCGGCTGGGGCCAACGTCCTGACTTTC. The complete variable domain, with remaining parts taken from reference TRBV27 and TRBJ2-6, reads EAQVTQNPRYLITVTGKKLTVTCSQNMNHEYMSWYRQDPGLGLRQIYYSMNVEVTDKGDVPEGYKVSRKEKRNFPLILESPSPNQTSLYFCASSLRQAAGANVLTFGAGSRLTVL.

V and J are TRBV6-5 and TRBJ2-3; no firm D call. Trimming removed 6 bases at V and 0 bases at J, with 4 bases between. Germline V gene lookup returns CDR1 MNHEY and CDR2 SVGAGI. The CDR3 is 12 residues long. The CDR3 nucleotides are TGTGCCAGCAGCCGAAGCACAGATACGCAGTATTTT. Protein product: CASSRSTDTQYF.

The CDR3 bases are TGTGCCAGCAGCTTAGGGACAGAAAAGCAGTACTTC. It yields the protein CASSLGTEKQYF. The chain employs TRBV7-2 and TRBJ2-5, with D possibly being TRBD1 (6 bases). The germline gives CDR1 SGHTA, CDR2 FQGNSA. Deletions cut 1 base from V and 11 bases from J, with 11 bases between. The CDR3 consists of 12 residues.

This clone was seen only a few times. CDR3 DNA sequence: TGTGCCAGCAGTATCGAAGGCACTGAAGCTTTCTTT. This codes for CASSIEGTEAFF. V gene TRBV6-6 combines with J gene TRBJ1-1; no clear D. Germline-derived CDR1 and CDR2 are MNHNY and SVGAGI (reference sequence). There are 12 residues in the CDR3. Trimming removed 5 bases from V and 4 bases from J, with 8 bases in between.

This clone came up once. J is TRBJ1-1 and V is TRBV28; D not resolved. Germline CDR1 reads MDHEN; CDR2 reads SYDVKM. Trimming stripped 6 bases from V and 5 bases from J, with 19 bases between. The CDR3 runs 15 residues. The CDR3 loop reads CASRTPSLTGTEAFF. The CDR3 DNA reads as TGTGCCAGCAGAACCCCTTCTTTGACTGGGACTGAAGCTTTCTTT.

The rearrangement joins TRBV28 to TRBJ2-5; D gene uncertain. This CDR3 contains 14 residues. V lost 8 bases to trimming and J lost 2 bases, with 15 bases between them. Germline V lookup: CDR1 MDHEN, CDR2 SYDVKM. The CDR3 loop is CASSQVDYQETQYF. CDR3 DNA: TGTGCCAGCTCCCAAGTCGATTATCAAGAGACCCAGTACTTC. Based on the CDR3 plus reference TRBV28 and TRBJ2-5, the full variable domain is DVKVTQSSRYLVKRTGEKVFLECVQDMDHENMFWYRQDPGLGLRLIYFSYDVKMKEKGDIPEGYSVSREKKERFSLILESASTNQTSMYLCASSQVDYQETQYFGPGTRLLVL.

A few counts support this clone. This chain uses TRBV2 with TRBJ1-2; maybe TRBD1 (6 bases). There are 13 residues in the CDR3. Trimming cost V 11 bases and J 1 base, with 14 bases left between them. CDR1 is SNHLY and CDR2 is FYNNEI in the germline V gene. This chain's CDR3 is CAGKDSYNYGYTF. CDR3 in DNA: TGTGCCGGCAAGGACAGCTATAACTATGGCTACACCTTC.

This clone was seen a few times. This chain connects TRBV18 to TRBJ2-7; 9 bases map to TRBD1. J lost 6 bases, V lost 4 bases, and 16 bases had no gene match. Germline V gene data show CDR1 as KGHSH and CDR2 as LQKENI. CDR3 length: 17 residues. The CDR3 loop is CASSLTGGRNPTAEQYF. The CDR3 coding sequence is TGTGCCAGCTCACTTACAGGGGGCCGAAACCCAACCGCCGAGCAGTACTTC. Full variable domain (rest looked up from reference TRBV18 and TRBJ2-7): NAGVMQNPRHLVRRRGQEARLRCSPMKGHSHVYWYRQLPEEGLKFMVYLQKENIIDESGMPKERFSAEFPKEGPSILRIQQVVRGDSAAYFCASSLTGGRNPTAEQYFGPGTRLTVT.

This clone was seen a few times. V is TRBV6-5 and J is TRBJ1-2; 10 nucleotides agree with TRBD1. The V segment lost 2 bases and the J segment 10 bases; nucleotides outside the gene matches: 1. The CDR3 extends over 12 amino acids. The germline CDR1 and CDR2 sequences are MNHEY and SVGAGI. The CDR3 DNA follows: TGTGCCAGCAGTTACGGACAGGGGGTCTACACCTTC. Protein product: CASSYGQGVYTF.

The genes are TRBV7-2 and TRBJ2-1; D uncertain. This CDR3 region has 14 residues. The germline V and J ends were trimmed by 2 bases and 5 bases, with 10 bases remaining between them. In germline, CDR1 is SGHTA, CDR2 FQGNSA. CDR3 amino acids: CASSLNFPDNEQFF. DNA for the CDR3: TGTGCCAGCAGCTTAAATTTCCCGGACAATGAGCAGTTCTTC. Drawing the rest from reference TRBV7-2 and TRBJ2-1, the complete variable domain is GAGVSQSPSNKVTEKGKDVELRCDPISGHTALYWYRQSLGQGLEFLIYFQGNSAPDKSGLPSDRFSAERTGGSVSTLTIQRTQQEDSAVYLCASSLNFPDNEQFFGPGTRLTVL.

The chain uses TRBV28 and TRBJ1-2, with D unresolved. CDR1 and CDR2 (germline): MDHEN, SYDVKM. V shed 8 bases and J shed 8 bases, with 18 bases lying between them. This CDR3 is 13 amino acids long. The CDR3 loop is CASRLGMGGGYTF. CDR3 DNA sequence: TGTGCCAGCCGGCTAGGGATGGGAGGGGGCTACACCTTC.

This chain uses TRBV7-2 with TRBJ2-5; 10 bases agree with TRBD2. The J call is doubtful: the DNA matches TRBJ2-7 better. This CDR3 spans 15 amino acids. Germline CDR1 and CDR2: SGHTA and FQGNSA. CDR3 amino acids: CASSPQRGGQYEQYF. The CDR3 DNA is TGTGCCAGCAGCCCCCAGCGGGGGGGCCAGTACGAGCAGTACTTC.

The V and J genes are TRBV30 and TRBJ1-3; no reliable D call. The CDR3 sequence is 15 residues long. With 5 bases removed from V and 0 bases from J, the gap between germline ends came to 14 bases. Looked up from germline, CDR1 is GTSNPN and CDR2 is SVGIG (reference sequence). The CDR3 reads CAWAPRLGSGNTIYF. CDR3 sequence (DNA): TGTGCCTGGGCCCCGAGGCTCGGCTCTGGAAACACCATATATTTT.

The rearrangement joins TRBV5-4 to TRBJ2-7; D gene unclear. Trimming removed 0 bases from V and 1 base from J, with 8 bases in between. CDR3 length equals 14 residues. Germline V CDR1 and CDR2: SGHNT, YYREEE (reference sequence). The CDR3 protein is CASSLDGNSYEQYF. CDR3 DNA: TGTGCCAGCAGCTTGGATGGGAATTCCTACGAGCAGTACTTC.

V is TRBV29-1 and J is TRBJ1-1; TRBD1 aligns across 7 bases. Germline-derived CDR1 and CDR2 are SQVTM and ANQGSEA. This CDR3 is built from 16 residues. The junction had 11 bases not matched to a gene; V was cut back by 3 bases and J by 1 base. The CDR3 region is CSVDAGTAKANTEAFF. CDR3 nucleotide sequence: TGCAGCGTTGATGCAGGGACAGCGAAGGCGAACACTGAAGCTTTCTTT.